This T cell receptor beta chain appears in the sequencing data of a study of technical replicates of blood from a few donors. Trimming left V 1 base short and J 8 bases short, with 6 bases between. The length of the CDR3 is 13 residues. CDR1 and CDR2 from the germline V gene are SGHTA and FQGTGA. Sequencing used immunoSEQ multiplex PCR; TCRdb keeps in-frame clones, though not all of them. The sample contains 50,000 or so clones, more than 85% of which appear only once. The sample was PBMCs. The receptor was isolated from a human donor in good health. Some clones in this sample may be carry-over from other donors' samples. The V gene is TRBV7-3, the J gene TRBJ1-6; no reliable D call. CDR3 region: CASSLITDSPLHF. As DNA, the CDR3 is TGTGCCAGCAGCTTAATTACGGATTCACCCCTCCACTTT.